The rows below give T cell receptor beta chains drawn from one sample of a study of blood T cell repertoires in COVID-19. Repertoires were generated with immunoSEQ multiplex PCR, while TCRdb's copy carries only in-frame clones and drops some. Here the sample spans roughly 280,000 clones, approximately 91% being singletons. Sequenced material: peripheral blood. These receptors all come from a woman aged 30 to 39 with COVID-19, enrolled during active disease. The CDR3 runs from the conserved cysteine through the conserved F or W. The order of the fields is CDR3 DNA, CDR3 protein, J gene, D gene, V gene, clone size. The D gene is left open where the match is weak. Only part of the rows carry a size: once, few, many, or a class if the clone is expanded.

CDR3nt: TGTGCCAGCAGCCCCGGACAGGGTGCGGGAAACACCATATATTTT
CDR3aa: CASSPGQGAGNTIYF
j_gene: TRBJ1-3
d_gene: TRBD1
v_gene: TRBV5-4
abundance: -

CDR3nt: TGTGCCAGCAGTTTTACGGCACAGCAAGAGACCCAGTACTTC
CDR3aa: CASSFTAQQETQYF
j_gene: TRBJ2-5
d_gene: -
v_gene: TRBV28
abundance: -

CDR3nt: TGTGCCAGCAGCCTACAGTTGGGGCAGTACTTC
CDR3aa: CASSLQLGQYF
j_gene: TRBJ2-7
d_gene: -
v_gene: TRBV7-2
abundance: -

CDR3nt: TGCGCCAGCAGCCAAGGAGGGCGGATAAATCAGCCCCAGCATTTT
CDR3aa: CASSQGGRINQPQHF
j_gene: TRBJ1-5
d_gene: -
v_gene: TRBV4-1
abundance: -

CDR3nt: TGTGCCAGCAGTTTAGGACAGTGGGAGCGAGATCCCCAGCATTTT
CDR3aa: CASSLGQWERDPQHF
j_gene: TRBJ1-5
d_gene: -
v_gene: TRBV28
abundance: -

CDR3nt: TGTGCCAGTAGGGGGACAGGGTCCTACGAGCAGTACTTC
CDR3aa: CASRGTGSYEQYF
j_gene: TRBJ2-7
d_gene: TRBD1
v_gene: TRBV19
abundance: -

CDR3nt: TGTGCCAGCAGCGTAGAACGGGACTCCTACAATGAGCAGTTCTTC
CDR3aa: CASSVERDSYNEQFF
j_gene: TRBJ2-1
d_gene: -
v_gene: TRBV9
abundance: -

CDR3nt: TGTGCCACCAGTGATAAGGAGACAGGGAGCAATCAGCCCCAGCATTTT
CDR3aa: CATSDKETGSNQPQHF
j_gene: TRBJ1-5
d_gene: TRBD1
v_gene: TRBV24-1
abundance: -

CDR3nt: TGTGCCAGCACCTATGGGGGGGGGACTGAAGCTTTCTTT
CDR3aa: CASTYGGGTEAFF
j_gene: TRBJ1-1
d_gene: -
v_gene: TRBV12-3/TRBV12-4
abundance: -

CDR3nt: TGTGCCAGCTCACCAGAGGCAGGGTATAATTCACCCCTCCACTTT
CDR3aa: CASSPEAGYNSPLHF
j_gene: TRBJ1-6
d_gene: -
v_gene: TRBV18
abundance: once

CDR3nt: TGTGCCAGCAGTTATGGGACAGCCCAAGAGACCCAGTACTTC
CDR3aa: CASSYGTAQETQYF
j_gene: TRBJ2-5
d_gene: TRBD1
v_gene: TRBV2
abundance: -

CDR3nt: TGTGCCATCAGTGAGTCGACAGATAAGAACACCGGGGAGCTGTTTTTT
CDR3aa: CAISESTDKNTGELFF
j_gene: TRBJ2-2
d_gene: -
v_gene: TRBV10-3
abundance: -